This TCR beta chain was identified in a study of blood T cell repertoires in COVID-19. Study-wide context: Samples came from the United States, Italy and Spain, spanning acute and convalescent COVID-19. The analysed material was cDNA or gDNA that came from T cells, B-cell-depleted T cells, or PBMCs.

As handled by the study authors: Reference gene primer amplification yielded estimated nucleated cell counts. Libraries were prepared by immunoSEQ multiplex PCR; TCRdb keeps only in-frame clonotypes and omits some of them. V and J calls and clone size are given by that table; D and trimming were obtained from the DNA. The data contain tens of thousands of clones, approximately 82% of them seen just once; the ten biggest clones take up about 38%. CDR3 length: 13 amino acids. The germline CDR1 and CDR2 sequences are KGHDR and SFDVKD. The J segment lost 7 bases and the V segment lost 6 bases, leaving 4 bases of the junction unmatched.

The sequenced sample consisted of peripheral blood. The origin of this receptor is an elderly man with active or convalescent COVID-19. This chain links TRBV24-1 with TRBJ2-1, with TRBD1 matching 8 bases. CDR3 nucleotide sequence: TGTGCCACCAGTCGACAGGGGAGGAATGAGCAGTTCTTC. Its protein product is CATSRQGRNEQFF.